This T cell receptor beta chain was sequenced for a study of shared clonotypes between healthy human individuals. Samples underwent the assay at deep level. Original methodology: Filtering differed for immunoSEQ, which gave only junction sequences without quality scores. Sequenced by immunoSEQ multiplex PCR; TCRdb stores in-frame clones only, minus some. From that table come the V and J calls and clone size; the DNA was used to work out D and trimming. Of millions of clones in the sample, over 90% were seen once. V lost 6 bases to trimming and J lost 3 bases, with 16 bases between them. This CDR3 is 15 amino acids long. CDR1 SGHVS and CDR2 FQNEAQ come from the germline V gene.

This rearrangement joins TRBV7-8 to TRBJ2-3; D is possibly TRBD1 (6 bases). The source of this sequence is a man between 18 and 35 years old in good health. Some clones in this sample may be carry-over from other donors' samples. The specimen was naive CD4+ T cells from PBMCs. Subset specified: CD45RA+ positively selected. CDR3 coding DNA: TGTGCCAGCAGGCGAAACAGGGTAGGGACAGATACGCAGTATTTT. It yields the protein CASRRNRVGTDTQYF.